This T cell receptor beta chain stems from a study of blood T cell repertoires in COVID-19. Study summary: T cells, B-cell-depleted T cells, or PBMCs supplied cDNA or gDNA.

The germline CDR1 and CDR2 sequences are MNHEY and SVGEGT. There are 15 residues in the CDR3. Trimming removed 2 bases from V and 10 bases from J; junction bases left unmatched: 6. Authors' data handling: It was from reference gene primer amplification that nucleated cell counts were estimated. Using immunoSEQ multiplex PCR, the repertoire was profiled, and TCRdb retains in-frame clones only, with some absent. The V and J calls and clone size are taken from that table; D and trimming were inferred from the DNA. This sample has 55,000 to 90,000 clones, with 75% to 90% found just once. The receptor was derived from a woman of 80 years or more with active or convalescent COVID-19. Sequenced material: peripheral blood. The chain has TRBV6-2 or TRBV6-3 and TRBJ2-1, with TRBD2 identical over 12 bases. CDR3 sequence: CASSYLASGGVEQFF. The CDR3 coding sequence is TGTGCCAGCAGTTACCTGGCTAGCGGGGGGGTGGAGCAGTTCTTC.